This TCR beta chain was captured in a study of identical twins. This clonotype was observed a handful of times. Antigen: not known. The CDR3 loop spans 15 amino acids. The V gene lost 2 bases and the J gene lost 0 bases, with 10 bases spanning the gap. CDR1 is SGHDT and CDR2 is YYEEEE in the germline V gene. Study results and caveats: Sharing of beta out-of-frame sequences by twins showed a weaker excess. Fewer insertions marked abundant cord blood beta clonotypes; young adult naive trended weakly, memory not at all.

TCRdb used MiXCR to reprocess the 5' RACE reads, holding one entry per CDR3 protein. The sample carries a few hundred thousand distinct CDR3 sequences, 20% to 25% recorded once. The same sample was also used in a study of T cells expressing NK-cell markers. From that report: One observes that, in several donors, these clonotypes were also the leading ones within the CD3+CD56-NKG2C+ fraction.

The gene calls are TRBV5-6 and TRBJ2-3; either TRBD1 or TRBD2 may fit D (5 bases each). The clonotype was recovered from a woman between 18 and 29 years old in good health. Sequencing was done on a sample of CD4+ T cells sorted from blood. This CDR3 is CASSLGWGSTDTQYF. For the CDR3, the DNA is TGTGCCAGCAGCTTAGGGTGGGGGAGCACAGATACGCAGTATTTT.